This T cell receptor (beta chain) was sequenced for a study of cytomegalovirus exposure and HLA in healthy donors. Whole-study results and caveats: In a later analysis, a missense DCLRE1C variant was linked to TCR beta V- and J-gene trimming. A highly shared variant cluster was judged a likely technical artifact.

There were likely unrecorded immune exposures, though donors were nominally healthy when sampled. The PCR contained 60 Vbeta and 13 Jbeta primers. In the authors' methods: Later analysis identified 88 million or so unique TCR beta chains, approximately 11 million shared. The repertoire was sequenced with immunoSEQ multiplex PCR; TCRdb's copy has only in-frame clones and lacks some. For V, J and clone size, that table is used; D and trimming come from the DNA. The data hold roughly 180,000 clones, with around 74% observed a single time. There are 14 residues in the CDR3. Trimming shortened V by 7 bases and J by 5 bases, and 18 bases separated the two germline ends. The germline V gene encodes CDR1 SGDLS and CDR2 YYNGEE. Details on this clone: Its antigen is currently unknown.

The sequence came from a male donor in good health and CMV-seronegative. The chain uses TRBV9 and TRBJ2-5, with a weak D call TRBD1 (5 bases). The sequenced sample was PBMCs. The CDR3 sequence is CASASAGRRETQYF. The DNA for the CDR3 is TGTGCCAGCGCCTCTGCAGGGCGGCGGGAGACCCAGTACTTC.